The T cell receptor (beta chain) under discussion was sequenced for a study of shared clonotypes between healthy human individuals (dated by TCRdb to 2018 to 2020). Study-wide context: The cohort comprised a couple of women and a few men aged 18 to 49 years. Between about 0.9 and 9 billion PBMCs per donor were obtained by leukapheresis. Per donor, three plates each were used for CD4 naive and CD4 memory, two for CD8 naive, and one for CD8 memory. To estimate repertoire size and how much clonotype sharing occurs between individuals, the study deeply sequenced the blood TCR repertoires of 4 to 6 healthy adults. Libraries were prepared and TCR repertoires were sequenced by different laboratories using diverse techniques, in order to increase sequencing depth and limit assay-specific biases. Overall results and qualifications from the work: Only blood was sampled, and tissue TCR repertoires likely differ from those in blood. The small number of donors limited the genetic and exposure-history diversity represented. Across four donors, about 5% of naive CD4, roughly 3.5% of naive CD8, around 2.5% of memory CD4, and 0.4% to 0.45% of memory CD8 clonotypes were shared. Even with the large sequencing depth, rarefaction of the sorted-subset datasets indicated that sequencing was incomplete. Clonotypes shared by all four sorted-subset donors showed higher generation probabilities than non-shared clonotypes. Naive subsets generally had larger estimated clonotype richness than memory subsets did. Based on pairwise subsampling, the degree of clonotype sharing among donors was expected to be affected by sequencing depth.

The CDR3 runs 14 residues from the cysteine to the phenylalanine. Just CDR3 DNA is preserved here, 42 bases in frame from base 1. CDR1 LNHDA and CDR2 SQIVND are derived from the germline V gene (reference sequence). Trimming costs V 5 bases and J 6 bases, and their ends lie 15 bases apart. Remarks on this clone: Its antigen remains unidentified. There are no base qualities to consult, and no much larger clone falls within one base.

Using the deep immunoSEQ assay, multiplex PCR amplified TCR CDR3 regions from genomic DNA. Extracted genomic DNA from each cell subset was distributed evenly across all wells of several immunoSEQ 96-well plates, and each plate was treated as a replicate. For sorted subsets, approximately 200 ng of genomic DNA, equivalent to roughly 33,000 T cell genomes, went into each replicate PCR. Purified libraries were quantified with a Qubit 3.0 fluorometer, sized on a Bioanalyzer 2100, and re-quantified with the KAPA Library Quantification kit. A separate single-read 150-cycle Illumina NextSeq 550 flow cell was used to sequence each immunoSEQ 96-well plate. Per the source publication's procedure: The immunoSEQ output contained only junctional sequences without quality scores, so filtering could not match that applied to full-length reads. To assign V/J genes and CDR3, sequences were annotated against IMGT germline references using PyIR, a Python wrapper for IgBLAST v1.9. Any read was removed if the V/J assignment was weak (E-value above 1e-6), the CDR3 was missing, or the read contained stop codons, out-of-frame junctions, or ambiguous translated residues. V3J clonotypes were defined as sequences sharing the same inferred V gene, J gene, and CDR3 amino acid sequence. Percentage overlap between repertoires was calculated by dividing the number of shared unique clonotypes by the size of the smaller repertoire. Three approaches were used to assess repertoire richness: RTK rarefaction, the Chao1 estimator, and Recon v2.1 estimates of unobserved clonotypes. Generation probabilities for all TCRbeta clonotypes obtained by the gDNA method from a few donors were computed using OLGA. What TCRdb holds here is the immuneACCESS table cut down to in-frame rearrangements. Part of the clones is not present; checked against another copy, under half of the missing clones reflect an unresolved V gene, and the others are unexplained. The D gene and trimming were derived from the DNA, and the V and J assignments and clone size from that table. The sample includes roughly 1.4 million clones, with about 98.5% observed a single time. The top ten clonotypes cover 0.36% of the sample.

Healthy HIV-negative adults with no recently reported acute infections or vaccinations were included as donors. Only Caucasian adults living in Nashville, Tennessee, USA were represented among the donors. CD4+ T cells were enriched by magnetic negative selection, after which naive cells were positively selected on CD45RA and the negative fraction was taken as the memory subset. Blood was collected by leukapheresis, and PBMCs were isolated by Ficoll-Histopaque density gradient centrifugation and then cryopreserved in liquid nitrogen vapor phase. Purity and quantity of every magnetically sorted T cell population were checked by analytical flow cytometry. From each sorted fraction, genomic DNA was isolated and quantified by UV absorbance on a Nanodrop 2000c.

The specimen was naive CD4+ T cells sorted from blood. The sample's cell subset or site label, in plain terms: CD45RA+ positively selected. The receptor comes from a young man in good health. The chain was built from TRBV19 and TRBJ2-3, with the D gene tentatively TRBD1 or TRBD2, based on 5 matching bases in each. The DNA reads TGTGCCAGTAGTTGGGGCGGCGCGGGTGATACGCAGTATTTT. This encodes CASSWGGAGDTQYF.